This passage covers 20 T cell receptor beta chains from one sample sequenced in a study of cytomegalovirus exposure and HLA in healthy donors. PCR amplification relied on 60 Vbeta primers (plus 13 Jbeta primers). The assay was immunoSEQ multiplex PCR, and TCRdb's table has in-frame clones only and misses some. The sample has about 200,000 clones; 79% are singletons. Specimen: PBMCs. The receptor set was obtained from a girl under 18 in good health and CMV-seropositive.

The J gene is TRBJ1-2, the V gene TRBV4-3, with D possibly TRBD1 on 6 matching bases. The CDR3 extends over 16 amino acids. The ends were cut back, 0 bases at V and 4 bases at J, with 15 bases in the middle. Germline CDR1 and CDR2: LGHNA and YSLEER. DNA of the CDR3: TGCGCCAGCAGCCAAGACGACAGGTCGGGGACCTATGGCTACACCTTC. Residues: CASSQDDRSGTYGYTF.

In DNA, the CDR3 is TGTGCCTGGGGTCCCGTAACAGGGGCCAACTATGGCTACACCTTC. It is translated as CAWGPVTGANYGYTF. This chain connects TRBV30 to TRBJ1-2; 7 nucleotides align to TRBD1. The V segment lost 5 bases and the J segment 2 bases; nucleotides outside the gene matches: 11. The CDR3 sequence is 15 residues long. CDR1 and CDR2 from the germline V gene are GTSNPN and SVGIG (reference sequence). Full variable domain (outside the CDR3, taken from reference TRBV30 and TRBJ1-2): SQTIHQWPATLVQPVGSPLSLECTVEGTSNPNLYWYRQAAGRGLQLLFYSVGIGQISSEVPQNLSASRPQDRQFILSSKKLLLSDSGFYLCAWGPVTGANYGYTFGSGTRLTVV.

V usage is TRBV6-6 and J usage is TRBJ2-2; 7 bases match TRBD1. The CDR3 extends over 14 amino acids. Germline V gene sequence: CDR1 MNHNY, CDR2 SVGAGI (reference sequence). V was clipped by 5 bases and J by 3 bases; unmatched bases: 3. CDR3 sequence: CASSRQGDTGELFF. In nucleotides, the CDR3 is TGTGCCAGCAGTCGACAGGGAGACACCGGGGAGCTGTTTTTT.

The rearrangement joins TRBV30 to TRBJ2-7; maybe TRBD2 (6 bases). V shed 0 bases and J shed 2 bases, with 11 bases lying between them. Per germline, CDR1 GTSNPN and CDR2 SVGIG (reference sequence). The CDR3 runs to 14 residues. Here the CDR3 reads CAWSVREFAYEQYF. The CDR3 nucleotides are TGTGCCTGGAGTGTACGGGAGTTCGCCTACGAGCAGTACTTC.

The chain links TRBV18 to TRBJ1-1, with D maybe TRBD1 (6 bases). Trimming removed 3 bases at V and 10 bases at J, with 18 bases between. CDR1 is KGHSH, CDR2 LQKENI, per germline. This CDR3 comprises 14 residues. The CDR3 protein is CASSPPGTLVGAFF. The CDR3 DNA reads TGTGCCAGCTCACCCCCCGGGACATTAGTCGGAGCTTTCTTT.

V is TRBV27 and J is TRBJ2-5; weak D call: TRBD1 (8 bases). CDR1 is MNHEY and CDR2 is SMNVEV in the germline V gene (reference sequence). The germline V and J ends were trimmed by 8 bases and 3 bases, with 16 bases remaining between them. The CDR3 is made up of 14 amino acids. The CDR3 DNA reads as TGTGCCAGCGGACAGGGAGGGGGAAAAGAGACCCAGTACTTC. It translates to CASGQGGGKETQYF.

The chain couples TRBV21-1 to TRBJ1-5; the table's TRBD1 call for D was not verified on the DNA. TRBV21-1 is described as a pseudogene. The CDR3 has 17 residues. The CDR3 sequence is CASSKEDRNRSNQPQHF. CDR3 nucleotide sequence: TGTGCCAGCAGCAAAGAGGACAGAAACCGTAGCAATCAGCCCCAGCATTTT.

The rearrangement links TRBV4-3 to TRBJ1-6; no reliable D call. V lost 0 bases and J lost 8, with 8 bases in between. Germline V gene sequence: CDR1 LGHNA, CDR2 YSLEER. The length of the CDR3 is 14 residues. The CDR3 protein is CASSQDLEHSPLHF. The CDR3 bases are TGCGCCAGCAGCCAAGATTTGGAGCATTCACCCCTCCACTTT.

The chain's CDR3 is CASSLGGRAYEQYF. The CDR3 bases are TGTGCCAGCAGCTTAGGGGGGAGGGCCTACGAGCAGTACTTC. This chain joins TRBV11-2 and TRBJ2-7; 7 positions match TRBD2. CDR1 SGHAT and CDR2 FQNNGV come from the germline V gene. The CDR3 contains 14 residues. Trimming removed 1 base from V and 2 bases from J; junction bases left unmatched: 2.

The chain is built from TRBV11-2 and TRBJ1-6; 7 bases map to TRBD1. The CDR3 is 15 amino acids. CDR1 is SGHAT and CDR2 is FQNNGV in the germline V gene. V trimming: 3 bases; J trimming: 2 bases; junction bases outside the gene matches: 1. CDR3 coding DNA: TGTGCCAGCAGCTTGACAGGGCCCTATAATTCACCCCTCCACTTT. Its protein is CASSLTGPYNSPLHF.

The chain's CDR3 is CAWSVTGQTEAFF. In nucleotides, the CDR3 is TGTGCCTGGAGTGTGACAGGGCAAACTGAAGCTTTCTTT. The chain carries TRBV30 and TRBJ1-1, with 7 bases that match TRBD1. Per germline, CDR1 GTSNPN and CDR2 SVGIG (reference sequence). V was pared by 0 bases and J by 5 bases, with 3 bases of the junction left unmatched. This CDR3 is built from 13 residues.

The chain uses TRBV7-2 and TRBJ2-5, with 7 bases aligning to TRBD1. The CDR3 sequence is 14 residues long. The V gene's germline CDR1 is SGHTA and CDR2 FQGNSA. V shed 2 bases and J 5 bases; nucleotides not matched to a gene: 5. The CDR3 region is CASSLPGTEETQYF. Here the CDR3 DNA reads TGTGCCAGCAGCTTACCCGGGACAGAGGAGACCCAGTACTTC.

The chain carries TRBV6-6 and TRBJ1-2, with 7 nucleotides matching TRBD1. The CDR3 covers 15 residues. Germline V gene data show CDR1 as MNHNY and CDR2 as SVGAGI (reference sequence). V trimming: 2 bases; J trimming: 8 bases; junction bases outside the gene matches: 11. The CDR3 bases are TGTGCCAGCAGTTACCCCCCTGACAGGGCGAGGGGCTACACCTTC. Translating gives CASSYPPDRARGYTF.

The CDR3 DNA reads as TGTGCCAGTAGCGAATACTTAGAGGGACACTACAATGAGCAGTTCTTC. As protein: CASSEYLEGHYNEQFF. The gene calls are TRBV19 and TRBJ2-1, with D maybe TRBD1 (6 bases). This CDR3 region has 16 residues. Germline V gives CDR1 LNHDA, CDR2 SQIVND (reference sequence). V shed 6 bases and J shed 3 bases, with 18 bases lying between them.

The genes are TRBV7-2 and TRBJ2-7, with a possible D match to TRBD1 (5 bases). The V end was cut by 4 bases, the J end by 2 bases, with 12 bases between. Germline CDR1 SGHTA, CDR2 FQGNSA. The length of the CDR3 is 14 residues. The CDR3 DNA is TGTGCCAGCAGCTCCAGGTCAGGGCCCTACGAGCAGTACTTC. It translates to CASSSRSGPYEQYF.

This chain connects TRBV9 to TRBJ1-4; 8 nucleotides align to TRBD1. The CDR3 totals 16 residues. V was clipped by 0 bases and J by 7 bases; unmatched bases: 8. In germline, CDR1 is SGDLS, CDR2 YYNGEE. CDR3 sequence: CASSVGQGSRIEKLFF. CDR3 coding DNA: TGTGCCAGCAGCGTAGGACAGGGGTCTCGTATTGAAAAACTGTTTTTT.

The chain links TRBV4-3 to TRBJ2-3; 10 nucleotides match TRBD2. CDR1 is LGHNA, CDR2 YSLEER, per germline. The CDR3 loop spans 16 amino acids. V was pared by 0 bases and J by 5 bases, with 5 bases of the junction left unmatched. CDR3 sequence reads: CASSQELAGVGDTQYF. CDR3 coding DNA: TGCGCCAGCAGCCAAGAGCTAGCGGGGGTCGGAGATACGCAGTATTTT.

V gene TRBV6-5 combines with J gene TRBJ2-1; 9 positions match TRBD2. With V trimmed by 10 bases and J by 2 bases, 6 bases remained unmatched. Germline loops: CDR1 MNHEY, CDR2 SVGAGI. The CDR3 is 14 residues long. CDR3 residues: CAIRAGGTYNEQFF. DNA of the CDR3: TGTGCCATAAGAGCGGGGGGCACCTACAATGAGCAGTTCTTC.

The rearrangement joins TRBV4-1 to TRBJ2-1; D remains unclear. The CDR3 spans 15 residues. Germline V gene sequence: CDR1 MGHRA, CDR2 YSYEKL. V dropped 0 bases and J dropped 2 bases, with 8 bases sitting between them. CDR3: CASSQDPTTYNEQFF. CDR3 sequence (DNA): TGCGCCAGCAGCCAAGATCCTACGACCTACAATGAGCAGTTCTTC.

The chain uses TRBV11-3 and TRBJ2-7; D might be TRBD1 (5 bases). The CDR3 consists of 16 residues. Germline V lookup: CDR1 SGHNT, CDR2 YENEEA. V lost 1 base and J lost 1, with 14 bases in between. The CDR3: CASSLVPGRLSYEQYF. The CDR3 DNA reads TGTGCCAGCAGCTTAGTCCCAGGGCGGCTTTCCTACGAGCAGTACTTC.